The T cell receptor (beta chain) under discussion was sequenced for a study of low-dose radiotherapy and immunotherapy resistance in tumors. The CDR3 has 17 residues. V lost 6 bases to trimming and J lost 3 bases, with 23 bases between them. Noted time point: before trial treatment. This clonotype was observed a single time. First-strand cDNA used TRAV- and TRBV-specific primers, covering alpha and beta chains. Amplification, which lasted roughly 20 PCR cycles, used a constant-region primer and V-primer adapter to amplify TCRs. In vitro transcription amplified isolated mRNA. TCRdb reprocessed the reads via MiXCR and lists one record per CDR3 protein. Of 65,000 to 100,000 distinct CDR3 sequences listed, roughly a sixth are singletons.

V and J are TRBV12-3 or TRBV12-4 and TRBJ2-5; either TRBD1 or TRBD2 may fit D (5 bases each). Specimen: PBMCs, collected before treatment. The TCR sequence derives from a male donor with prostate cancer. Here the CDR3 DNA reads TGTGCCAGCAGATACTTCGGTCCGAGGGGAGTAGAAGAGACCCAGTACTTC. Its translation: CASRYFGPRGVEETQYF.